The 26 T cell receptor beta chains given below trace back to one sample, sequenced in a study of response to subunit inactivated influenza vaccine. TCRdb reprocessed the RT-PCR reads with MiXCR, giving one entry per CDR3 protein. Of approximately 480,000 distinct CDR3 sequences listed, around 9.9% are singletons. The input for sequencing was PBMCs from blood, taken 45 days after vaccination. The receptors shown here come from a man between 45 and 60 years old who received an inactivated influenza vaccine.

This clonotype has at least ten counts. The CDR3 loop reads CSARRGGLSEQFF. CDR3 sequence (DNA): TGCAGTGCTCGCCGGGGGGGCCTGAGTGAGCAGTTCTTC. V and J are TRBV20-1 and TRBJ2-1; 8 bases map to TRBD2. There are 13 residues in the CDR3. Germline V gene lookup returns CDR1 DFQATT and CDR2 SNEGSKA (reference sequence). V lost 5 bases to trimming and J lost 9 bases; unmatched junction nucleotides: 9.

The chain recombines TRBV11-1 with TRBJ2-1; no clear D gene. V shed 4 bases and J shed 4 bases, with 8 bases lying between them. CDR3 size: 13 residues. CDR1 and CDR2 (germline): SGHAT, FQDESV (reference sequence). CDR3: CASSSPLYNEQFF. The CDR3 coding sequence is TGTGCCAGCAGCTCCCCCCTATACAATGAGCAGTTCTTC.

This clonotype came up once. At one of its ends the junction is not consistent with the germline gene, which may arise from a read error. The genes are TRBV10-3 and TRBJ2-3; weak D call: TRBD2 (6 bases). This CDR3 has 14 residues. From germline, CDR1 is ENHRY and CDR2 SYGVKD. The CDR3 DNA follows: TGTGCCATCGGCGGGGCGGGTAGCACAGATACGCACTATTTT. This codes for CAIGGAGSTDTHYF.

This clonotype was detected only a few times. The chain's CDR3 is CASSPSAPTEAFF. DNA for the CDR3: TGTGCCAGCTCACCCTCCGCCCCGACTGAAGCTTTCTTT. The V and J genes are TRBV18 and TRBJ1-1; no clear D. V dropped 3 bases and J dropped 5 bases, with 10 bases sitting between them. This CDR3 region has 13 residues. Looked up from germline, CDR1 is KGHSH and CDR2 is LQKENI.

This clonotype was observed at least ten times. The V and J genes are TRBV6-1 and TRBJ2-2; 7 nucleotides line up with TRBD2. The CDR3 spans 15 residues. Germline loops: CDR1 MNHNS, CDR2 SASEGT. J was trimmed by 0 bases and V by 5 bases; bases with no gene match: 3. CDR3 nucleotides: TGTGCCAGCAGTCCAGGACTAGCGAACACCGGGGAGCTGTTTTTT. This encodes CASSPGLANTGELFF.

This clonotype was seen repeatedly, ten times or more. J is TRBJ2-3 and V is TRBV18; D is undetermined. Trimming removed 3 bases at V and 6 bases at J, with 7 bases between. CDR1 and CDR2 (germline): KGHSH, LQKENI. This CDR3 is built from 12 residues. As DNA, the CDR3 is TGTGCCAGCTCACCGGTTCGGGATACGCAGTATTTT. It is translated as CASSPVRDTQYF.

The V and J genes are TRBV11-1 and TRBJ2-7; 8 bases align to TRBD1. Trimming cost V 2 bases and J 3 bases; bases outside gene matches: 21. Germline V gives CDR1 SGHAT, CDR2 FQDESV (reference sequence). The CDR3 consists of 20 residues. The CDR3 loop is CASSLSTRAGGTFKIYEQYF. DNA for the CDR3: TGTGCCAGCAGCTTATCTACCCGGGCAGGGGGCACTTTTAAAATCTACGAGCAGTACTTC. The entire variable domain, with the rest obtained from reference TRBV11-1 and TRBJ2-7, is as follows: EAEVAQSPRYKITEKSQAVAFWCDPISGHATLYWYRQILGQGPELLVQFQDESVVDDSQLPKDRFSAERLKGVDSTLKIQPAELGDSAMYLCASSLSTRAGGTFKIYEQYFGPGTRLTVT.

This chain uses TRBV28 with TRBJ2-3, with 11 bases identical to TRBD2. The CDR3 runs to 14 residues. In germline, CDR1 is MDHEN, CDR2 SYDVKM. The V and J ends lost 5 bases and 4 bases, in that order; junction bases with no gene match: 2. This CDR3 is CASSTSGRPDTQYF. As DNA, the CDR3 is TGTGCCAGCAGTACTAGCGGGAGACCAGATACGCAGTATTTT.

In its sample, this clonotype was seen many times. The gene calls are TRBV12-3 or TRBV12-4 and TRBJ1-6; 9 positions match TRBD1. This CDR3 is 14 amino acids long. J was trimmed by 15 bases and V by 6 bases; bases with no gene match: 12. In DNA, the CDR3 is TGTGCCAGCAGGAGGGACAGGGCCTCCGTGAACCTCCACTTT. Translating gives CASRRDRASVNLHF.

The table lists this clonotype with a few counts. The CDR3 spells CSVDRGDTEAFF. The CDR3 nucleotides are TGCAGCGTTGACAGGGGCGACACTGAAGCTTTCTTT. The rearrangement links TRBV29-1 to TRBJ1-1; tentatively, D is TRBD1 (6 bases). Germline V CDR1 and CDR2: SQVTM, ANQGSEA. Trimming pared 3 bases from V and 3 bases from J, leaving 8 bases between. The CDR3 consists of 12 residues.

This clonotype was seen many times. The chain joins TRBV5-1 to TRBJ2-7; TRBD1 matches at 10 bases. Trimming at V came to 7 bases and at J to 3 bases, leaving 4 bases not matched to a gene. The germline V gene encodes CDR1 SGHRS and CDR2 YFSETQ. CDR3 size: 13 residues. In DNA, the CDR3 is TGCGCCAGCCTGGGACAGGGGAGCTACGAGCAGTACTTC. Protein sequence: CASLGQGSYEQYF.

A few counts support this clonotype. CDR3 loop: CASSFKGLSSYNEQFF. As DNA, the CDR3 is TGTGCCAGCAGTTTTAAGGGGCTTAGCTCCTACAATGAGCAGTTCTTC. The chain has TRBV28 and TRBJ2-1, with D tentatively TRBD1 (5 bases). V was trimmed by 3 bases and J by 0 bases, leaving 12 bases between them. The CDR3 extends over 16 amino acids. Germline loops: CDR1 MDHEN, CDR2 SYDVKM.

This clonotype was counted ten times or more. The genes are TRBV29-1 and TRBJ2-1; TRBD2 aligns across 10 bases. V lost 7 bases and J lost 8; bases outside the gene matches: 8. This CDR3 region has 13 residues. Germline lookup yields CDR1 SQVTM and CDR2 ANQGSEA. Here the CDR3 reads CSAGGLAVHEQFF. The CDR3 DNA sequence: TGCAGCGCTGGTGGACTAGCGGTACATGAGCAGTTCTTC.

Ten or more counts support this clonotype. The chain recombines TRBV5-1 with TRBJ2-1, with a tentative D call TRBD2 (5 bases). Trimming shortened V by 0 bases and J by 5 bases, and 15 bases separated the two germline ends. The germline V gene encodes CDR1 SGHRS and CDR2 YFSETQ. The CDR3 has 16 amino acids. In nucleotides, the CDR3 is TGCGCCAGCAGCTTGGGCAGCGGACTCCAGCACAATGAGCAGTTCTTC. This encodes CASSLGSGLQHNEQFF.

The chain couples TRBV27 to TRBJ2-1; D is perhaps TRBD1 or TRBD2 (5 bases each). The germline V and J ends were trimmed by 3 bases and 6 bases, with 15 bases remaining between them. The germline V gene encodes CDR1 MNHEY and CDR2 SMNVEV (reference sequence). The CDR3 is 15 amino acids. The CDR3 DNA reads TGTGCCAGCAGTTTTGGTTTTGGGGGAGCCAATGAGCAGTTCTTC. It yields the protein CASSFGFGGANEQFF.

V and J are TRBV4-1 and TRBJ2-1; weak D call: TRBD2 (7 bases). Germline CDR1 reads MGHRA; CDR2 reads YSYEKL. V lost 4 bases, J lost 8 bases, and 18 bases lay in between. CDR3 length: 15 residues. As DNA, the CDR3 is TGCGCCAGCAGCCCCCGCCCGACGGGGGGCCATGAGCAGTTCTTC. Its protein product is CASSPRPTGGHEQFF.

This chain connects TRBV24-1 to TRBJ2-2; TRBD1 or TRBD2 may be the D gene (5 bases each). CDR3 size: 14 residues. Germline V gene lookup returns CDR1 KGHDR and CDR2 SFDVKD. With 5 bases removed from V and 4 bases from J, the gap between germline ends came to 10 bases. CDR3 nucleotides: TGTGCCACCAGTGGGCTGGGGACCACCGGGGAGCTGTTTTTT. Translation gives CATSGLGTTGELFF.

This clonotype has ten or more counts. The chain employs TRBV20-1 and TRBJ2-5; no clear D. Germline V gives CDR1 DFQATT, CDR2 SNEGSKA (reference sequence). The V and J ends lost 3 bases and 1 base respectively, with 6 bases between them. The CDR3 runs to 12 residues. The CDR3, as DNA: TGCAGTGCTAGCCGTTCCCAAGAGACCCAGTACTTC. Amino acid sequence: CSASRSQETQYF.

This clonotype was counted a few times. V and J are TRBV4-2 and TRBJ2-7; weak D call: TRBD2 (6 bases). The ends were cut back, 0 bases at V and 4 bases at J, with 16 bases in the middle. Germline-derived CDR1 and CDR2 are LGHNA and YNFKEQ. There are 16 residues in the CDR3. CDR3 sequence reads: CASSQEEPGVGYEQYF. The CDR3 DNA reads TGTGCCAGCAGCCAAGAGGAGCCGGGGGTGGGGTACGAGCAGTACTTC.

In its sample, this clonotype was seen a few times. The genes are TRBV20-1 and TRBJ2-7, with TRBD2 identical over 7 bases. CDR1 is DFQATT, CDR2 SNEGSKA, per germline (reference sequence). V lost 6 bases and J lost 3; bases outside the gene matches: 8. The CDR3 sequence is 13 residues long. The CDR3 bases are TGCAGTGCCCCTTCCCGGACTAGCTACGAGCAGTACTTC. Protein sequence: CSAPSRTSYEQYF.

This clonotype was seen more than once but under ten times. The chain employs TRBV5-1 and TRBJ1-1; D possibly corresponds to TRBD1 (6 bases). The germline V and J ends were trimmed by 4 bases and 1 base, with 11 bases remaining between them. The CDR3 sequence is 14 residues long. Per the germline V gene, CDR1 is SGHRS and CDR2 is YFSETQ. The chain's CDR3 is CASSTGNRNTEAFF. Written as DNA, the CDR3 is TGCGCCAGCAGCACAGGGAATAGGAACACTGAAGCTTTCTTT. Supplemented by reference TRBV5-1 and TRBJ1-1, the full variable domain reads KAGVTQTPRYLIKTRGQQVTLSCSPISGHRSVSWYQQTPGQGLQFLFEYFSETQRNKGNFPGRFSGRQFSNSRSEMNVSTLELGDSALYLCASSTGNRNTEAFFGQGTRLTVV.

This clonotype was counted between two and nine times. The chain uses TRBV10-3 and TRBJ2-2; the match to TRBD1 covers 8 bases. Germline CDR1 is ENHRY and CDR2 is SYGVKD. The CDR3 totals 15 residues. J gave up 1 base and V 4 bases, and 2 bases lay outside the gene matches. The CDR3 nucleotides read TGTGCCATCAGTGGGGGACAGGAGAACACCGGGGAGCTGTTTTTT. The encoded protein is CAISGGQENTGELFF.

This rearrangement joins TRBV20-1 to TRBJ1-1, with a tentative D call TRBD1 (5 bases). In germline, CDR1 is DFQATT, CDR2 SNEGSKA (reference sequence). This CDR3 is built from 14 residues. With 8 bases removed from V and 6 bases from J, the gap between germline ends came to 22 bases. CDR3 in amino acids: CSSKRRGMAAEAFF. CDR3 bases: TGCAGTTCGAAAAGAAGGGGAATGGCCGCTGAAGCTTTCTTT.

This clonotype has a count of ten or more. The chain has TRBV12-3 or TRBV12-4 and TRBJ2-2; D uncertain. Trimming removed 3 bases from V and 6 bases from J, with 14 bases in between. This CDR3 comprises 15 residues. The CDR3 sequence is CASSFRRLRAGELFF. In DNA form, the CDR3 reads TGTGCCAGCAGTTTCCGCCGTCTCCGGGCCGGGGAGCTGTTTTTT.

CDR3 residues: CASSLGQKRNQPQHF. The CDR3, as DNA: TGTGCCAGCAGCTTGGGTCAGAAGAGAAATCAGCCCCAGCATTTT. The rearrangement joins TRBV7-2 to TRBJ1-5; D gene uncertain. Trimming took 3 bases from V and 4 from J, leaving 13 bases between them. Germline V gene data show CDR1 as SGHTA and CDR2 as FQGNSA. The CDR3 length is 15 residues.

This clonotype has more than one count but fewer than ten. J is TRBJ2-7 and V is TRBV5-6, with D hard to call. Germline-derived CDR1 and CDR2 are SGHDT and YYEEEE. The CDR3 consists of 16 residues. The V and J ends lost 0 bases and 2 bases respectively, with 15 bases between them. CDR3 in DNA: TGTGCCAGCAGCTTGGAGCGTCGAATGGCAGCCTACGAGCAGTACTTC. This sequence encodes CASSLERRMAAYEQYF.